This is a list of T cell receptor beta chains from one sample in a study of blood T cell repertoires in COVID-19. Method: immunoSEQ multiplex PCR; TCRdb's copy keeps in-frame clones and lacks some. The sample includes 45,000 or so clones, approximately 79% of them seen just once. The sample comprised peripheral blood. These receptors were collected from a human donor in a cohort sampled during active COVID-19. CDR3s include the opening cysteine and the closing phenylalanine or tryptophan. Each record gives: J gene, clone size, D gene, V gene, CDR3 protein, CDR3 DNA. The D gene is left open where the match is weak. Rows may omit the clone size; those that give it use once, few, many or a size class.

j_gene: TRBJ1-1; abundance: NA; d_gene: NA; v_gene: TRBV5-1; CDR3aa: CASSPGGTNTEAFF; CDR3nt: TGCGCCAGCAGCCCCGGGGGGACGAACACTGAAGCTTTCTTT
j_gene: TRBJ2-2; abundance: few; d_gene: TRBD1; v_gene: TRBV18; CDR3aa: CASSPGQGIGELFF; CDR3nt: TGTGCCAGCTCACCGGGACAGGGAATCGGGGAGCTGTTTTTT
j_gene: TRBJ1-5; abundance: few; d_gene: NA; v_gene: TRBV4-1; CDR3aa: CASSGRQGGSNQPQHF; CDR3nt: TGCGCCAGCAGCGGACGGCAGGGAGGGAGCAATCAGCCCCAGCATTTT
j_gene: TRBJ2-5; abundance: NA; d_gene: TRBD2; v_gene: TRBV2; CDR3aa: CASSDTAGVGETQYF; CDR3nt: TGTGCCAGCAGTGATACAGCGGGGGTTGGAGAGACCCAGTACTTC
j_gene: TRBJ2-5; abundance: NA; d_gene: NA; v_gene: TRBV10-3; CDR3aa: CAISEQGETQYF; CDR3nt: TGTGCCATCAGTGAGCAGGGAGAGACCCAGTACTTC
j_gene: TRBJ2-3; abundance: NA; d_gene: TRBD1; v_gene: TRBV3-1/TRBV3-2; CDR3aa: CASSLSGQGADTQYF; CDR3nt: TGTGCCAGCAGCCTATCTGGACAGGGGGCAGATACGCAGTATTTT
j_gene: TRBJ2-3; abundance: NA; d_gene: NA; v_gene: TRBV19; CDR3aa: CASSAKSSTDTQYF; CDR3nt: TGTGCCAGTAGCGCGAAAAGTAGCACAGATACGCAGTATTTT
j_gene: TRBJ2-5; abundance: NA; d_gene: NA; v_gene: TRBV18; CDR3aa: CASSPFQGAGETQYF; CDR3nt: TGTGCCAGCTCACCATTTCAAGGGGCCGGGGAGACCCAGTACTTC
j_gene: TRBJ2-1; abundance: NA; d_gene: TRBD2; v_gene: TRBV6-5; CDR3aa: CASSRGGSSYNEQFF; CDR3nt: TGTGCCAGCAGTCGCGGGGGGAGCTCCTACAATGAGCAGTTCTTC
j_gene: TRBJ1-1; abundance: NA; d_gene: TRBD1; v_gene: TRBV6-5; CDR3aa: CASKWTGLGTEAFF; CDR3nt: TGTGCCAGCAAATGGACAGGGCTGGGCACTGAAGCTTTCTTT
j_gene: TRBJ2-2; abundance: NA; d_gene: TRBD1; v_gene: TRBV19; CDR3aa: CASSVGGVSTGELFF; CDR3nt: TGTGCCAGTAGTGTAGGGGGCGTTAGCACCGGGGAGCTGTTTTTT
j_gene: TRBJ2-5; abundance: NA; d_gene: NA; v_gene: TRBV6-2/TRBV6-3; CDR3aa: CASSYDEGSETQYF; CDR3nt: TGTGCCAGCAGTTACGATGAGGGATCGGAGACCCAGTACTTC
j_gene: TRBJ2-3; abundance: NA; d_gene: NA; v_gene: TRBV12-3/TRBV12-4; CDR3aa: CASRIEGADTQYF; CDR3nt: TGTGCCAGCAGGATCGAGGGGGCAGATACGCAGTATTTT
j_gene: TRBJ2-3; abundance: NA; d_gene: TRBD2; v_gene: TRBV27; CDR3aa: CASSPLGRGGRTDTQYF; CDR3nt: TGTGCCAGCAGTCCCCTCGGGCGGGGGGGACGCACAGATACGCAGTATTTT
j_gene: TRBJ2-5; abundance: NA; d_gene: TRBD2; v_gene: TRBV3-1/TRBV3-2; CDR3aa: CASSPGLAGTGGWETQYF; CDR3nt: TGTGCCAGCAGCCCCGGACTAGCGGGGACGGGGGGGTGGGAGACCCAGTACTTC
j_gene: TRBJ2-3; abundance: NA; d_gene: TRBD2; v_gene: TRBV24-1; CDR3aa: CATSEWTSSNTDTQYF; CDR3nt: TGTGCCACCAGTGAGTGGACTAGCAGCAACACAGATACGCAGTATTTT
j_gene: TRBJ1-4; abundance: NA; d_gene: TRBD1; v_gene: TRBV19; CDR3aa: CASSIAGQSNEKLFF; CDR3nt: TGTGCCAGTAGTATAGCGGGACAGTCTAATGAAAAACTGTTTTTT
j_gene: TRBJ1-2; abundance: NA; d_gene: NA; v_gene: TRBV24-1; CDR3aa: CATSGSEGGYTF; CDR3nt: TGTGCCACCAGCGGGTCGGAGGGAGGCTACACCTTC
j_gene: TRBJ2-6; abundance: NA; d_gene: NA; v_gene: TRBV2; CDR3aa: CASSIPRGSGANVLTF; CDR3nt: TGTGCCAGCAGTATCCCCCGGGGCTCTGGGGCCAACGTCCTGACTTTC
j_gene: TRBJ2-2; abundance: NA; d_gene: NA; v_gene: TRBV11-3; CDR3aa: CASSPYTGELFF; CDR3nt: TGTGCCAGCAGCCCATACACCGGGGAGCTGTTTTTT
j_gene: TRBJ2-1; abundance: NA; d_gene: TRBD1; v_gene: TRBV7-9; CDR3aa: CASSRASRGKKATYNEQFF; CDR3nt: TGTGCCAGCAGCCGTGCGTCCAGGGGGAAAAAAGCGACCTACAATGAGCAGTTCTTC
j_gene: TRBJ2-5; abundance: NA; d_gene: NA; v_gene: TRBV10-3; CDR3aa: CAISEGGSANQETQYF; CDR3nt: TGTGCCATCAGTGAAGGAGGTTCAGCTAATCAAGAGACCCAGTACTTC
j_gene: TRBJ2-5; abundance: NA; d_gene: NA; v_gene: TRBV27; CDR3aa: CASSSLDSQETQYF; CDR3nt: TGTGCCAGCAGTTCACTGGACAGCCAAGAGACCCAGTACTTC
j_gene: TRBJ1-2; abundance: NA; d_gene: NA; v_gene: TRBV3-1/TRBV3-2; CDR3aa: CASSQNGAGYTF; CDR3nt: TGTGCCAGCAGCCAAAATGGGGCCGGCTACACCTTC
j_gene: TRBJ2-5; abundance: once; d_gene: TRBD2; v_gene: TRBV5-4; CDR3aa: CASSGTSGGRWETQYF; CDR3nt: TGTGCCAGCAGCGGAACTAGCGGGGGGAGATGGGAGACCCAGTACTTC
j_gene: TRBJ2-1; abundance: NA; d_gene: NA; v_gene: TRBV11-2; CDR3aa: CASSPGVGGSYNEQFF; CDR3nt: TGTGCCAGCAGCCCAGGAGTGGGGGGCTCCTACAATGAGCAGTTCTTC
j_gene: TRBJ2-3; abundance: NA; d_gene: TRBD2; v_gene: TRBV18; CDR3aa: CASSPRSGLASTDTQYF; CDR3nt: TGTGCCAGCTCACCCCGATCGGGACTAGCTAGCACAGATACGCAGTATTTT
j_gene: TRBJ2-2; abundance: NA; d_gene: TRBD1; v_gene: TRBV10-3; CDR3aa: CASGQEEAGELFF; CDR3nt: TGTGCCTCAGGACAGGAAGAGGCCGGGGAGCTGTTTTTT
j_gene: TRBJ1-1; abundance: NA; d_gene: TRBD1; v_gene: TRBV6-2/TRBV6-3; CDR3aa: CASSKGTVEAFF; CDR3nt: TGTGCCAGCAGTAAAGGGACAGTTGAAGCTTTCTTT
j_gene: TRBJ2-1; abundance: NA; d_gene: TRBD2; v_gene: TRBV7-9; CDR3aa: CASSLSGGGPYNEQFF; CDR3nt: TGTGCCAGCAGCTTATCAGGCGGGGGACCGTACAATGAGCAGTTCTTC
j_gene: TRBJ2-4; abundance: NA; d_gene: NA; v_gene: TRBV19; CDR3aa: CASSPFQGMGGKNIQYF; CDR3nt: TGTGCCAGTAGTCCTTTTCAGGGGATGGGCGGAAAAAACATTCAGTACTTC
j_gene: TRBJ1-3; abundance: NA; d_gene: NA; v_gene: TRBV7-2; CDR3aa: CASSPVQGLSGNTIYF; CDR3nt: TGTGCCAGCAGCCCAGTACAGGGCCTCTCTGGAAACACCATATATTTT
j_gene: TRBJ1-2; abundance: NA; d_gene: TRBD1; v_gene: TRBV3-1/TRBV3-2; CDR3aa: CASSQDGQGDGYTF; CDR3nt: TGTGCCAGCAGCCAAGACGGGCAGGGGGATGGCTACACCTTC
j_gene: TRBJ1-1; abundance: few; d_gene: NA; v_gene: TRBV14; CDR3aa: CASSQEGHPNTEAFF; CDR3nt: TGTGCCAGCAGCCAAGAGGGACACCCGAACACTGAAGCTTTCTTT
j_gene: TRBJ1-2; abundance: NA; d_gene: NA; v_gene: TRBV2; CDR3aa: CASLRSFWGRSYGYTF; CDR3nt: TGTGCCAGCCTCAGATCATTCTGGGGCCGGAGCTATGGCTACACCTTC
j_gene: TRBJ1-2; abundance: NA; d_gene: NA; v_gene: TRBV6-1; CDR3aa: CASSGTAGTSIYYGYTF; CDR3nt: TGTGCCAGCAGTGGTACAGCCGGGACATCGATATACTATGGCTACACCTTC
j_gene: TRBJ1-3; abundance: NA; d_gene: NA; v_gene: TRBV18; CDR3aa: CASSPGLPSGNTIYF; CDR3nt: TGTGCCAGCTCACCGGGACTGCCCTCTGGAAACACCATATATTTT
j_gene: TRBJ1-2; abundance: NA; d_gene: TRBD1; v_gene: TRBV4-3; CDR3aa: CASSQAFTYRGRNYGYTF; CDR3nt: TGCGCCAGCAGCCAAGCCTTTACGTACAGGGGCCGGAACTATGGCTACACCTTC
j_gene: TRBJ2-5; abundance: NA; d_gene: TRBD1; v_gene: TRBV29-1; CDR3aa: CSESSGGETQYF; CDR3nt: TGCAGCGAGTCGTCAGGGGGAGAGACCCAGTACTTC
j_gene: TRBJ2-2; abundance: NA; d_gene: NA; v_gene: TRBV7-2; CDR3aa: CASSFGAANSGELFF; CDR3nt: TGTGCCAGCAGCTTTGGGGCGGCCAATTCTGGGGAGCTGTTTTTT
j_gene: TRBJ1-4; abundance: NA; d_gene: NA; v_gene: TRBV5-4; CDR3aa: CASSNEKGRAEKLFF; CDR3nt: TGTGCCAGCAGCAATGAGAAGGGGAGGGCTGAAAAACTGTTTTTT
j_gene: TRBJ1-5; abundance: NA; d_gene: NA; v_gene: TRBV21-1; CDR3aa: CASSAYRGENQPQHF; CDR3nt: TGTGCCAGCAGCGCCTACAGGGGAGAAAATCAGCCCCAGCATTTT
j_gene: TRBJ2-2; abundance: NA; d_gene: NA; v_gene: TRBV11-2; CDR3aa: CASSLEEGNTGELFF; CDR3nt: TGTGCCAGCAGCTTAGAAGAGGGAAACACCGGGGAGCTGTTTTTT
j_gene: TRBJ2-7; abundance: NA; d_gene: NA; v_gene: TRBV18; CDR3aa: CASSSLPGGEQYF; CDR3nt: TGTGCCAGCTCGAGCCTCCCGGGTGGGGAGCAGTACTTC
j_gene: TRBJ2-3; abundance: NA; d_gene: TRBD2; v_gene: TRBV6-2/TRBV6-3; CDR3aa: CASSYEASGESTDTQYF; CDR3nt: TGTGCCAGCAGTTACGAGGCTAGCGGGGAGAGCACAGATACGCAGTATTTT